This passage covers 25 T cell receptor beta chains from one sample sequenced in a study of identical twins. TCRdb passed the 5' RACE reads through MiXCR, listing each CDR3 protein once. The data contain 200,000 to 250,000 distinct CDR3 sequences, about 6.7% of them singletons. This sample also appeared in a second study, on T cells expressing NK-cell markers.

Input material: CD8+ T cells sorted from blood. Receptors were obtained from a woman younger than 35 in good health.

This clonotype appeared a few times. The chain recombines TRBV12-3 or TRBV12-4 with TRBJ1-1, with TRBD1 matching 12 bases. The CDR3 totals 14 residues. Trimming removed 10 bases from V and 3 bases from J; junction bases left unmatched: 6. CDR3 DNA: TGTGCCACCGGGACAGGGGGCTGGGACACTGAAGCTTTCTTT. Encoded protein: CATGTGGWDTEAFF.

The chain joins TRBV9 to TRBJ2-5; D remains unclear. The germline V and J ends were trimmed by 3 bases and 2 bases, with 8 bases remaining between them. Germline CDR1 SGDLS, CDR2 YYNGEE. The CDR3 totals 13 residues. CDR3 in DNA: TGTGCCAGCAGCGCTCAGAATCAAGAGACCCAGTACTTC. Translated: CASSAQNQETQYF.

The chain couples TRBV19 to TRBJ1-1; no definite D call. CDR1 LNHDA and CDR2 SQIVND come from the germline V gene (reference sequence). This CDR3 contains 10 residues. Trimming removed 8 bases from V and 11 bases from J, with 12 bases in between. CDR3 bases: TGTGCCAGTCGCGGGTCGCAGGCTTTCTTT. Amino acid sequence: CASRGSQAFF. The full variable domain, with the rest looked up from reference TRBV19 and TRBJ1-1, is DGGITQSPKYLFRKEGQNVTLSCEQNLNHDAMYWYRQDPGQGLRLIYYSQIVNDFQKGDIAEGYSVSREKKESFPLTVTSAQKNPTAFYLCASRGSQAFFGQGTRLTVV.

This clonotype was observed at least ten times. The CDR3 reads CASSLKLAGGTGELFF. The CDR3 nucleotides are TGCGCCAGCAGCTTGAAACTAGCGGGAGGCACCGGGGAGCTGTTTTTT. V is TRBV5-1 and J is TRBJ2-2; 12 bases fit TRBD2. After removal of 1 base from V and 4 bases from J, the junction contained 2 bases not matched to a gene. Per germline, CDR1 SGHRS and CDR2 YFSETQ. The CDR3 has 16 amino acids.

The table lists this clonotype with a few counts. This CDR3 reads CASSPTLARREKLFF. As DNA, the CDR3 is TGTGCCAGCAGCCCGACCTTAGCGAGAAGGGAAAAACTGTTTTTT. The rearrangement joins TRBV7-9 to TRBJ1-4; no definite D call. From germline, CDR1 is SEHNR and CDR2 FQNEAQ (reference sequence). Trimming stripped 5 bases from V and 8 bases from J, with 18 bases between. The CDR3 has 15 residues. Based on the CDR3 plus reference TRBV7-9 and TRBJ1-4, the full variable domain is DTGVSQNPRHKITKRGQNVTFRCDPISEHNRLYWYRQTLGQGPEFLTYFQNEAQLEKSRLLSDRFSAERPKGSFSTLEIQRTEQGDSAMYLCASSPTLARREKLFFGSGTQLSVL.

This sequence joins TRBV4-3 and TRBJ2-1, with a tentative D call TRBD1 (5 bases). The CDR3 spans 16 residues. Trimming pared 1 base from V and 4 bases from J, leaving 14 bases between. Germline V CDR1 and CDR2: LGHNA, YSLEER. The CDR3 spells CASSQGPGFLYNEQFF. The CDR3 region has the DNA TGCGCCAGCAGCCAAGGTCCAGGGTTCTTATACAATGAGCAGTTCTTC.

This clonotype was observed a handful of times. J is TRBJ2-2 and V is TRBV7-6, with TRBD1 matching 7 bases. The CDR3 sequence is 15 residues long. Losses at the gene ends were 4 bases for V and 6 bases for J; bases not matched to a gene: 8. CDR1 and CDR2 from the germline V gene are SGHVS and FNYEAQ. CDR3 residues: CASSSRQGSAGELFF. Here the CDR3 DNA reads TGTGCCAGCAGCTCCCGACAGGGCTCGGCCGGGGAGCTGTTTTTT.

The table lists this clonotype with a few counts. The J gene is TRBJ2-1, the V gene TRBV7-2; D may correspond to TRBD1 or TRBD2 (5 bases each). V lost 1 base to trimming and J lost 8 bases, with 12 bases between them. Per the germline V gene, CDR1 is SGHTA and CDR2 is FQGNSA. The CDR3 is 14 residues long. CDR3 nucleotide sequence: TGTGCCAGCAGCTTAGGACCCAGGGACGATGAGCAGTTCTTC. Translation gives CASSLGPRDDEQFF.

In this sample, this clonotype turned up a few times. This chain uses TRBV11-2 with TRBJ2-1; TRBD2 matches at 7 bases. This CDR3 has 16 residues. Unmatched junction bases numbered 16, after V lost 8 bases and J lost 6 bases. Germline CDR1 and CDR2: SGHAT and FQNNGV. The CDR3 reads CASAFQPGTTLNEQFF. DNA of the CDR3: TGTGCCAGCGCCTTCCAACCCGGGACTACCCTCAATGAGCAGTTCTTC.

The rearrangement joins TRBV27 to TRBJ1-6, with a tentative D call TRBD1 (5 bases). Germline lookup yields CDR1 MNHEY and CDR2 SMNVEV (reference sequence). The CDR3 extends over 14 amino acids. Trimming removed 3 bases at V and 10 bases at J, with 13 bases between. This CDR3 reads CASSFEGVRSPLHF. As DNA, the CDR3 is TGTGCCAGCAGTTTCGAAGGGGTCAGGTCACCCCTCCACTTT.

This clonotype was counted many times. The chain employs TRBV27 and TRBJ2-7, with TRBD2 identical over 9 bases. This CDR3 region has 15 residues. With 6 bases clipped from V and 7 bases from J, the junction kept 13 bases outside the gene matches. Germline CDR1 reads MNHEY; CDR2 reads SMNVEV (reference sequence). CDR3 region: CASSRGTSSKREQYF. DNA of the CDR3: TGTGCCAGCAGCAGGGGGACTAGCTCCAAGCGGGAGCAGTACTTC.

The V and J genes are TRBV6-1 and TRBJ2-6; a weak D match, TRBD2 (5 bases). Per the germline V gene, CDR1 is MNHNS and CDR2 is SASEGT. CDR3 length equals 15 residues. V lost 8 bases to trimming and J lost 4 bases, with 15 bases between them. CDR3 DNA sequence: TGTGCCAGCGGGGAGCCACGGGCCGGGGCCAACGTCCTGACTTTC. It is translated as CASGEPRAGANVLTF.

A few counts support this clonotype. The J gene is TRBJ2-3, the V gene TRBV9; 7 positions agree with TRBD1. The length of the CDR3 is 14 residues. CDR1 and CDR2 from the germline V gene are SGDLS and YYNGEE. Trimming took 4 bases from V and 5 from J; bases not matched to a gene: 7. CDR3 region: CASSSWTGGDTQYF. In nucleotides, the CDR3 is TGTGCCAGCAGCTCGTGGACAGGCGGAGATACGCAGTATTTT.

This clonotype was picked up many times. V gene TRBV12-3 or TRBV12-4 combines with J gene TRBJ2-7; maybe TRBD1 (6 bases). The ends were cut back, 5 bases at V and 0 bases at J, with 11 bases in the middle. The CDR3 is made up of 14 amino acids. CDR3 DNA sequence: TGTGCCAGCAGTCTAACAGGGCTCTCCTACGAGCAGTACTTC. It specifies CASSLTGLSYEQYF.

The chain carries TRBV2 and TRBJ2-5, with D perhaps being TRBD1 or TRBD2 (5 bases each). The germline V gene encodes CDR1 SNHLY and CDR2 FYNNEI. The V end was cut by 6 bases, the J end by 1 base, with 9 bases between. The CDR3 is 13 amino acids. The CDR3 coding sequence is TGTGCCAGCAGGGGACCAGTCCAAGAGACCCAGTACTTC. It yields the protein CASRGPVQETQYF. Together with reference TRBV2 and TRBJ2-5, the CDR3 gives the full variable domain: EPEVTQTPSHQVTQMGQEVILRCVPISNHLYFYWYRQILGQKVEFLVSFYNNEISEKSEIFDDQFSVERPDGSNFTLKIRSTKLEDSAMYFCASRGPVQETQYFGPGTRLLVL.

V is TRBV6-1 and J is TRBJ1-1; tentatively, D is TRBD1 (6 bases). This CDR3 spans 15 amino acids. Trimming removed 5 bases from V and 1 base from J, with 14 bases in between. Per germline, CDR1 MNHNS and CDR2 SASEGT. The CDR3 nucleotides are TGTGCCAGCAGTACCCAGGACAGTTGGAACACTGAAGCTTTCTTT. Residues: CASSTQDSWNTEAFF.

The V and J genes are TRBV7-9 and TRBJ2-1; D unclear. V dropped 1 base and J dropped 5 bases, with 9 bases sitting between them. Per the germline V gene, CDR1 is SEHNR and CDR2 is FQNEAQ (reference sequence). The CDR3 loop spans 14 amino acids. The CDR3 bases are TGTGCCAGCAGCTTAGAGGGCGTCCACAATGAGCAGTTCTTC. Translated, it gives CASSLEGVHNEQFF.

This clonotype showed up just a few times. The CDR3, as DNA: TGTGCCAGCAGCTTGTTTTGGGAAACTACAAGGAATGAGCAGTTCTTC. Its protein product is CASSLFWETTRNEQFF. The chain joins TRBV5-6 to TRBJ2-1; D not certain. The V gene's germline CDR1 is SGHDT and CDR2 YYEEEE. V lost 1 base, J lost 7 bases, and 18 bases lay in between. The CDR3 extends over 16 amino acids.

There are many counts of this clonotype. CDR3 in DNA: TGTGCCAGCAGTTTATTGGCGGGCGGCTACGAGCAGTACTTC. Amino acid sequence: CASSLLAGGYEQYF. The chain joins TRBV27 to TRBJ2-7; possible D gene TRBD2, 5 bases. Germline V lookup: CDR1 MNHEY, CDR2 SMNVEV (reference sequence). Between the trimmed V and J ends, which lost 1 base and 3 bases, there was a span of 10 bases. The CDR3 contains 14 residues.

The CDR3 DNA follows: TGTGCCTGGAGTGTAGCGCATCATCAGCCCCAGCATTTT. It is translated as CAWSVAHHQPQHF. The rearrangement uses TRBV30 and TRBJ1-5; no definite D call. CDR1 and CDR2 (germline): GTSNPN, SVGIG (reference sequence). V lost 0 bases and J 5 bases, leaving 8 bases between the germline ends. The CDR3 sequence is 13 residues long.

This clonotype was seen a handful of times. The chain combines TRBV10-3 with TRBJ2-2; tentatively, D is TRBD2 (5 bases). V shed 3 bases and J shed 0 bases, with 8 bases lying between them. The CDR3 sequence is 15 residues long. Germline-derived CDR1 and CDR2 are ENHRY and SYGVKD. CDR3 loop: CAISEAGANTGELFF. In nucleotides, the CDR3 is TGTGCCATCAGTGAAGCCGGGGCGAACACCGGGGAGCTGTTTTTT.

This clonotype was counted many times. CDR3 amino acids: CASSLSGNTGELFF. CDR3 bases: TGTGCCAGCAGCTTATCAGGGAACACCGGGGAGCTGTTTTTT. The chain carries TRBV7-9 and TRBJ2-2; no clear D gene. Germline lookup yields CDR1 SEHNR and CDR2 FQNEAQ (reference sequence). V lost 2 bases to trimming and J lost 1 base, with 5 bases between them. CDR3 length equals 14 residues.

The chain employs TRBV13 and TRBJ2-3; 10 nucleotides line up with TRBD2. Germline CDR1 and CDR2: PRHDT and FYEKMQ (reference sequence). This CDR3 contains 18 residues. The V and J ends lost 7 bases and 1 base, in that order; junction bases with no gene match: 14. Here the CDR3 reads CASTTSPLAGEGTDTQYF. The CDR3 bases are TGTGCCAGCACCACCTCCCCCCTAGCGGGGGAAGGCACAGATACGCAGTATTTT.

This clonotype has a count of ten or more. This sequence joins TRBV20-1 and TRBJ1-1; a possible D gene is TRBD1 (5 bases). The CDR3 loop spans 14 amino acids. CDR1 and CDR2 from the germline V gene are DFQATT and SNEGSKA (reference sequence). Trimming removed 3 bases from V and 6 bases from J, with 17 bases in between. CDR3: CSASGAVTSAEAFF. CDR3 bases: TGCAGTGCTAGCGGGGCCGTTACAAGTGCTGAAGCTTTCTTT.

This chain links TRBV3-1 with TRBJ2-2; D gene unclear. The CDR3 extends over 13 amino acids. Between the trimmed V and J ends, which lost 4 bases and 4 bases, there was a span of 7 bases. CDR1 is LGHDT and CDR2 is YNNKEL in the germline V gene (reference sequence). CDR3 sequence: CASSLQFTGELFF. CDR3 sequence (DNA): TGTGCCAGCAGCCTCCAGTTCACCGGGGAGCTGTTTTTT.